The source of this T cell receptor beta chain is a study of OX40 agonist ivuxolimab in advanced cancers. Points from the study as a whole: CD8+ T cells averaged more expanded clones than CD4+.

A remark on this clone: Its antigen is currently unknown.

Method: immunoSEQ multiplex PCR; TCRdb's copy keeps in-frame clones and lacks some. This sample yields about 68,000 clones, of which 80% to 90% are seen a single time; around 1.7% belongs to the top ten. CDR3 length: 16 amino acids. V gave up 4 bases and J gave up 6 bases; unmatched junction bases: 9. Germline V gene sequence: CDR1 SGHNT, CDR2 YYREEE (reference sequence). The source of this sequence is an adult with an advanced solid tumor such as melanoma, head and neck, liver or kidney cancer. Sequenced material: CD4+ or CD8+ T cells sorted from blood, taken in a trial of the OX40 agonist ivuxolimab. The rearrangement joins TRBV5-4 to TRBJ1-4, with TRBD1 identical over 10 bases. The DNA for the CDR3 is TGTGCCAGCAGCCAGGAGGTTGGGACAGGGGATGAAAAACTGTTTTTT. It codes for CASSQEVGTGDEKLFF.